In this sample, the clone carrying this T cell receptor (beta chain) turned up many times. Its antigen is as yet unknown. Sample barcodes and UMIs were carried by the TCR alpha and TCR beta cDNA libraries that 5'RACE generated with constant-segment primers. TCRdb re-called the 5' RACE reads through MiXCR, storing one row per CDR3 protein. Of roughly 450,000 distinct CDR3 sequences listed, roughly 20% are singletons. The junction had 13 bases not matched to a gene; V was cut back by 5 bases and J by 3 bases. The CDR3 runs 17 residues. This record comes from a study of T-cell memory formation after mild COVID-19. About the research overall: Clusters were largely donor specific. Study conclusions and caveats: The authors left the SARS-CoV-2 specificity of second-wave clones peaking on day 37 unconfirmed. CD4/CD8 balance held among clones contracting day 15 to 85, and later expanders leaned CD4+.

Specimen: PBMCs or a T cell subset sorted from them (not recorded which). The receptor was derived from an adult woman who had mild COVID-19 (a few samples of this study predate the infection). Cell type and time point are not known. The chain employs TRBV12-3 or TRBV12-4 and TRBJ2-4, with 7 nucleotides matching TRBD1. The CDR3 here is CASSEGLGGTDKNIQYF. Here the CDR3 DNA reads TGTGCCAGCAGTGAGGGTTTGGGTGGGACAGACAAAAACATTCAGTACTTC.